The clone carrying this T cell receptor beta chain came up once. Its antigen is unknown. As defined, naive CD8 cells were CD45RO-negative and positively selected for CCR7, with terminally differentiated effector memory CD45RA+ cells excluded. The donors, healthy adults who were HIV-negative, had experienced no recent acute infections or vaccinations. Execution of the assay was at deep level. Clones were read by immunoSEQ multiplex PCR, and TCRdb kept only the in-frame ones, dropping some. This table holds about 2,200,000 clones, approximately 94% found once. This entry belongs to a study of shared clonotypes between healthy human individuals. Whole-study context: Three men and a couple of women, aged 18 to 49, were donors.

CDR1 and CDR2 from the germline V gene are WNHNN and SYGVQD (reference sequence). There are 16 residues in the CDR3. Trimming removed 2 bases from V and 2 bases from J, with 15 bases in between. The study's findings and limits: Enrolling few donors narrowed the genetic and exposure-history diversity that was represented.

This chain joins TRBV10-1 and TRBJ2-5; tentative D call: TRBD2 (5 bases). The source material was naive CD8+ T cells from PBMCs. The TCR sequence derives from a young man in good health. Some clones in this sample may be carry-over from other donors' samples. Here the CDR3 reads CASSEGLEVSQETQYF. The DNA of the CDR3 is TGCGCCAGCAGTGAGGGGCTGGAGGTTTCTCAAGAGACCCAGTACTTC.